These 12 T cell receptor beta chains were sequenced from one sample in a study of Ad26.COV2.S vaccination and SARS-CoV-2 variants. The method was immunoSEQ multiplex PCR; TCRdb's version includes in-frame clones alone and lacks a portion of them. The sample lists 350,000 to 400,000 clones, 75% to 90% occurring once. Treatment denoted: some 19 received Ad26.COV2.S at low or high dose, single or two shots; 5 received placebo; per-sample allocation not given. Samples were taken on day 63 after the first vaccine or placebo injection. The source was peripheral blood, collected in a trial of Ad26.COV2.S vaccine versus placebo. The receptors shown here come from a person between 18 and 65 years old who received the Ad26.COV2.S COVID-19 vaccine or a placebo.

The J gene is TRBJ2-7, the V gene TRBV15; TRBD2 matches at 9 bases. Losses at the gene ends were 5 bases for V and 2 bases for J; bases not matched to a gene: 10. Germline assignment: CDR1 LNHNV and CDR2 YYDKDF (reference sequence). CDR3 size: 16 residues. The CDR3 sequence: CATSAEGASGTYEQYF. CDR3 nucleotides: TGTGCCACCAGCGCCGAGGGTGCTAGCGGGACCTACGAGCAGTACTTC.

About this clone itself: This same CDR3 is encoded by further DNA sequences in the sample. CDR3 loop: CAISESGANTGELFF. The CDR3 DNA reads as TGTGCCATCAGTGAGTCGGGAGCGAACACCGGGGAGCTGTTTTTT. V gene TRBV10-3 combines with J gene TRBJ2-2, with D perhaps TRBD2 (5 bases). Germline V gene sequence: CDR1 ENHRY, CDR2 SYGVKD. The CDR3 covers 15 residues. Trimming took 0 bases from V and 0 from J, leaving 5 bases between them.

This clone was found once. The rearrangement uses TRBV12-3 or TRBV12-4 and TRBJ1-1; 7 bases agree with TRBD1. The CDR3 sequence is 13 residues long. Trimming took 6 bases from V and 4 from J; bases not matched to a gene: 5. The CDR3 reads CASSLTGITEAFF. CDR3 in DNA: TGTGCCAGCAGCTTGACAGGGATCACTGAAGCTTTCTTT.

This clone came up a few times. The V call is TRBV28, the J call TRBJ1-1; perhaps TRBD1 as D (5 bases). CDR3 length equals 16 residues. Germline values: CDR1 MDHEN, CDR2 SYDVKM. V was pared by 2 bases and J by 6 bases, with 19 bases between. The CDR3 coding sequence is TGTGCCAGCAGTTTACTGGCGCGGACAATCCGGGCTGAAGCTTTCTTT. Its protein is CASSLLARTIRAEAFF. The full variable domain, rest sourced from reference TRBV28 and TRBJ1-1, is DVKVTQSSRYLVKRTGEKVFLECVQDMDHENMFWYRQDPGLGLRLIYFSYDVKMKEKGDIPEGYSVSREKKERFSLILESASTNQTSMYLCASSLLARTIRAEAFFGQGTRLTVV.

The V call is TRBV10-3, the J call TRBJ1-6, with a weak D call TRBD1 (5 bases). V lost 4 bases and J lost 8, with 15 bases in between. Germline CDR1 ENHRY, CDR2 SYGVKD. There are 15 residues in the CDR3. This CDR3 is CAISAGQGRDSPLHF. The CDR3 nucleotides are TGTGCCATCAGTGCAGGCCAGGGAAGGGATTCACCCCTCCACTTT.

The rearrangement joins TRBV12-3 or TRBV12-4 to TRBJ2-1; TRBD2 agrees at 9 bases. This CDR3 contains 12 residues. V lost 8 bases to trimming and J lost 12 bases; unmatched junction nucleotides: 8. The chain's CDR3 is CASGASGVRQFF. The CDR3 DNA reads TGTGCCAGCGGGGCTAGCGGGGTCCGGCAGTTCTTC.

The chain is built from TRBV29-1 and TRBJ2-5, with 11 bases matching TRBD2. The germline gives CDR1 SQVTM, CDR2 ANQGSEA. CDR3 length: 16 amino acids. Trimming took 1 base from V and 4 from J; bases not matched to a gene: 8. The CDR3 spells CSVEVIAGGSRETQYF. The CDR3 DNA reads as TGCAGCGTTGAAGTTATAGCGGGAGGGTCCAGAGAGACCCAGTACTTC.

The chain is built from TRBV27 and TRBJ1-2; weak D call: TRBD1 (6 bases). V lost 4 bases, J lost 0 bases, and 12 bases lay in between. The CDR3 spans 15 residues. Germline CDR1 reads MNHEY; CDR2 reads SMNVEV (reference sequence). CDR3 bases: TGTGCCAGCAGTTCCTACAGGGTAGCTAACTATGGCTACACCTTC. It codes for CASSSYRVANYGYTF.

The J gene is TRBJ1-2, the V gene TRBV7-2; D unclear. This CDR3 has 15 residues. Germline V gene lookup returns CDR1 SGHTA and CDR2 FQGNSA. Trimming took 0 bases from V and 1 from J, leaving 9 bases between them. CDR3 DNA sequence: TGTGCCAGCAGCTTAGCCGGGGAGCATAACTATGGCTACACCTTC. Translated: CASSLAGEHNYGYTF.

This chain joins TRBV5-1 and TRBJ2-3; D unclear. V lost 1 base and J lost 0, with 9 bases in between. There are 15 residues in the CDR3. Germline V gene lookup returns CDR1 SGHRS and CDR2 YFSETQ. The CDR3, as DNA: TGCGCCAGCAGCTTGCTCCTGAGGAGCACAGATACGCAGTATTTT. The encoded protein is CASSLLLRSTDTQYF. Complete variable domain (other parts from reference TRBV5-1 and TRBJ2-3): KAGVTQTPRYLIKTRGQQVTLSCSPISGHRSVSWYQQTPGQGLQFLFEYFSETQRNKGNFPGRFSGRQFSNSRSEMNVSTLELGDSALYLCASSLLLRSTDTQYFGPGTRLTVL.

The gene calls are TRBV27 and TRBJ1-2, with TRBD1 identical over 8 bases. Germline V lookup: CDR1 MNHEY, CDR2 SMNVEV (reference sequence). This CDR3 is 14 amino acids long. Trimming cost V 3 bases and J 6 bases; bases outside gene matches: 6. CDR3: CASSLTGDRNGYTF. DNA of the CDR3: TGTGCCAGCAGTTTGACAGGGGATCGTAATGGCTACACCTTC.

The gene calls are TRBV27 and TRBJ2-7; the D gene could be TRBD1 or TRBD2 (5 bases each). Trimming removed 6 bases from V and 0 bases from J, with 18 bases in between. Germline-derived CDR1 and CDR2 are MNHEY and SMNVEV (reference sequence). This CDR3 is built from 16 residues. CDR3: CASRLTSRGPSYEQYF. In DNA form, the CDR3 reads TGTGCCAGCAGACTTACTTCGAGGGGACCCTCCTACGAGCAGTACTTC.